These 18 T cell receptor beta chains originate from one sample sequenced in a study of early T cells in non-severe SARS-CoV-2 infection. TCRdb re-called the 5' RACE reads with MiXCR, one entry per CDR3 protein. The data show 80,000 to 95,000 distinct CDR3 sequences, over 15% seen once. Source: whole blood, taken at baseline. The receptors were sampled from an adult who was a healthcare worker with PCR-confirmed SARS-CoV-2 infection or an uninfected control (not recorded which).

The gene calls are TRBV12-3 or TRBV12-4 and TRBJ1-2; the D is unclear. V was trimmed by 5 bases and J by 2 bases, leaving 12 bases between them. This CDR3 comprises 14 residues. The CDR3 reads CASSPEGRNYGYTF. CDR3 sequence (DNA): TGTGCCAGCAGTCCAGAGGGCCGGAACTATGGCTACACCTTC.

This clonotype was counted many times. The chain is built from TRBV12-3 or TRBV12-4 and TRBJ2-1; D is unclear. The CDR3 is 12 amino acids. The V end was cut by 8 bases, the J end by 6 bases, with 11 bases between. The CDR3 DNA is TGTGCCAGCGGCATCTTAACCAATGAGCAGTTCTTC. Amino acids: CASGILTNEQFF.

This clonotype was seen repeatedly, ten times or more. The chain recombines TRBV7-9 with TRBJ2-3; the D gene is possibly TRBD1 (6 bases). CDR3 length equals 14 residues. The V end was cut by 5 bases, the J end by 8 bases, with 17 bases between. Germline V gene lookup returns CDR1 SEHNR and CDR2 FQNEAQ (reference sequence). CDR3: CASSPPDSQGTQYF. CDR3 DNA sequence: TGTGCCAGCAGCCCCCCCGACTCACAGGGTACGCAGTATTTT.

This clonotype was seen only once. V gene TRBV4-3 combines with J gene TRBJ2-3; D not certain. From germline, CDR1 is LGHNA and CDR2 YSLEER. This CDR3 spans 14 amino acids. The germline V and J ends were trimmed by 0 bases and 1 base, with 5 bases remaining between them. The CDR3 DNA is TGCGCCAGCAGCCAAGAGGCTCGCACAGATACGCAGTATTTT. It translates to CASSQEARTDTQYF.

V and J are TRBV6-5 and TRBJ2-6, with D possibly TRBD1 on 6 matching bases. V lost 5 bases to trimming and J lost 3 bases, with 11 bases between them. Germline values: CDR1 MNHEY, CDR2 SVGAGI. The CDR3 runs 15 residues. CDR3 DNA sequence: TGTGCCAGCAGTCCATACAGGGATGGGGCCAACGTCCTGACTTTC. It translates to CASSPYRDGANVLTF.

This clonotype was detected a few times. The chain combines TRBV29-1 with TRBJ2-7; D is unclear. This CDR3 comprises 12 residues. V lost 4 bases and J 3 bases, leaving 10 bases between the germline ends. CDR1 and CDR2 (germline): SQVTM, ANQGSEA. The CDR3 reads CSVVSGDYEQYF. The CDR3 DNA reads TGCAGCGTTGTTTCCGGAGACTACGAGCAGTACTTC.

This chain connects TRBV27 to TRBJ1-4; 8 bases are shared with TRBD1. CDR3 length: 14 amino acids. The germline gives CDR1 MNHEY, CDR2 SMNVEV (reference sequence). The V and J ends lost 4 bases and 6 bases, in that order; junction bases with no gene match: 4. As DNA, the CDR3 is TGTGCCAGCAGTTCCGGGACAGGTCATGAAAAACTGTTTTTT. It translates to CASSSGTGHEKLFF.

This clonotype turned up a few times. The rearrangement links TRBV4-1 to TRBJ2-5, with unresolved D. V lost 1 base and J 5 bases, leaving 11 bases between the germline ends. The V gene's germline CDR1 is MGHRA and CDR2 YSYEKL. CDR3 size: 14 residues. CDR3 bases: TGCGCCAGCAGCCAAGCTCGGGCCGAGGAGACCCAGTACTTC. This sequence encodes CASSQARAEETQYF.

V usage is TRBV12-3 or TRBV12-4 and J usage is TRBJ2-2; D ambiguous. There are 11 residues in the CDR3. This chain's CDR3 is CGLTTAGELFF. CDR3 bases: TGTGGGCTCACGACGGCCGGGGAGCTGTTTTTT.

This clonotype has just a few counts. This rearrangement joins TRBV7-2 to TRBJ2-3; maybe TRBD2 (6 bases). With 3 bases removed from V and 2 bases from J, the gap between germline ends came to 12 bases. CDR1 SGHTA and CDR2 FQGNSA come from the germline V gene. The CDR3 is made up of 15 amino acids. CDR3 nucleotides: TGTGCCAGCAGCTTTGGGACTCAGTACACAGATACGCAGTATTTT. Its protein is CASSFGTQYTDTQYF.

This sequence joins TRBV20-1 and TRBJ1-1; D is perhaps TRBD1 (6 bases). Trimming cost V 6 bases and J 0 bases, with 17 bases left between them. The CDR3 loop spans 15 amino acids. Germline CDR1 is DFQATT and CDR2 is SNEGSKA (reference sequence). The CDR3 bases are TGCAGTGCCCCGGACAGCCGGCGAGTGAACACTGAAGCTTTCTTT. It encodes CSAPDSRRVNTEAFF.

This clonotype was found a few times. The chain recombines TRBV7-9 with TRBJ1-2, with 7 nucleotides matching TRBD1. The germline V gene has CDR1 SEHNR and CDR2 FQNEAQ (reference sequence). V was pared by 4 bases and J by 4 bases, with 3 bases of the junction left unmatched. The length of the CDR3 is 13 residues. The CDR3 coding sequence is TGTGCCAGCAGCTCGGGACAGACCTATGGCTACACCTTC. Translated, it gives CASSSGQTYGYTF.

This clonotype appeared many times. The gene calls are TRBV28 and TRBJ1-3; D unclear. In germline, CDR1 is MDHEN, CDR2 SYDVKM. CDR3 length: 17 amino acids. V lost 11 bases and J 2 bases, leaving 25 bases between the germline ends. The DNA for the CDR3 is TGTGCCGCCACGGCGGACGCGGGCAGCCTCCCTGGAAACACCATATATTTT. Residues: CAATADAGSLPGNTIYF.

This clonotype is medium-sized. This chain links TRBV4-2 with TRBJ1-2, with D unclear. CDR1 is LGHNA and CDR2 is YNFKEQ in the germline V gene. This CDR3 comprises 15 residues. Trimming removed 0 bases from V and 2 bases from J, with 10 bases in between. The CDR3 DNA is TGTGCCAGCAGCCAAGACAGCGCCAAAAACTATGGCTACACCTTC. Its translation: CASSQDSAKNYGYTF.

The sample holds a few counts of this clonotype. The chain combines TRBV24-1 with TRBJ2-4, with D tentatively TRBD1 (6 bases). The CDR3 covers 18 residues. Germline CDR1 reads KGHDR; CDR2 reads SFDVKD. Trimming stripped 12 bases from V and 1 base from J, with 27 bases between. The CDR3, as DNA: TGTGCCGCATCCACAGGGATCAGAAAGGGGTATGCCAAAAACATTCAGTACTTC. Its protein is CAASTGIRKGYAKNIQYF.

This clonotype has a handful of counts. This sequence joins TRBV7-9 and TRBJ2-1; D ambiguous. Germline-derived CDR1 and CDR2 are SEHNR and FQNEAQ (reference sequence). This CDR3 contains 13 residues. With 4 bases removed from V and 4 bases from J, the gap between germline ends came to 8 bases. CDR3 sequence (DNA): TGTGCCAGCAGCTCTGTTACGTACAATGAGCAGTTCTTC. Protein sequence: CASSSVTYNEQFF.

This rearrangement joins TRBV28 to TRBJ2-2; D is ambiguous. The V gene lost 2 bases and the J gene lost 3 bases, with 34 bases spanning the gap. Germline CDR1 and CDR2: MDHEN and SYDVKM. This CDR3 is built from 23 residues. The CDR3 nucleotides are TGTGCCAGCAGTTTAATTGGTATCGTAGCAGGAGAGCCCCCATCGAGTGACACCGGGGAGCTGTTTTTT. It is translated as CASSLIGIVAGEPPSSDTGELFF.

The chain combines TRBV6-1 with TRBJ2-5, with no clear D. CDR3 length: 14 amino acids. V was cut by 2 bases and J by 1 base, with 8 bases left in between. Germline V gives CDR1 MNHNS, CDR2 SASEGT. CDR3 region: CASSEQVAQETQYF. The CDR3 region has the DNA TGTGCCAGCAGTGAACAGGTGGCCCAAGAGACCCAGTACTTC.